What follows are 2 T cell receptor beta chains derived from one specimen sequenced in a study of a mutant IDH1 vaccine in newly diagnosed glioma. Generated by immunoSEQ multiplex PCR, the TCRdb table keeps only in-frame clones and is missing some. The data contain approximately 58,000 clones, roughly four fifths of them singletons. For these TCRs, the target antigens are not known. The time point: week 47, end of study. Each dose delivered 300 ug of mutant IDH1 20-mer peptide subcutaneously with imiquimod. The starting material was PBMCs, obtained from a glioma patient whose treatment included an IDH1 peptide vaccine. These receptors all stem from a man aged 25 to 45 with glioma.

This clone showed up just a few times. The chain carries TRBV2 and TRBJ2-7; 10 bases match TRBD1. V dropped 9 bases and J dropped 2; count of bases not matched to a gene: 4. Germline V CDR1 and CDR2: SNHLY, FYNNEI. This CDR3 has 13 amino acids. CDR3 nucleotides: TGTGCCAGTGAGGGACAGGGGACCTACGAGCAGTACTTC. Translation gives CASEGQGTYEQYF.

This clone appeared a single time. This rearrangement joins TRBV28 to TRBJ1-6, with 7 bases identical to TRBD1. This CDR3 region has 16 residues. V lost 3 bases to trimming and J lost 6 bases; unmatched junction nucleotides: 8. Germline CDR1 reads MDHEN; CDR2 reads SYDVKM. The CDR3 reads CASSLINRGSNSPLHF. DNA for the CDR3: TGTGCCAGCAGTTTGATCAACAGGGGTAGTAATTCACCCCTCCACTTT.